This T cell receptor beta chain was recorded in a study of T cell responses to AZD1222 COVID-19 vaccine. Assay: immunoSEQ multiplex PCR; the TCRdb copy retains only in-frame clones and omits some. The table shows around 140,000 clones, with approximately 90% occurring only once. With 4 bases removed from V and 6 bases from J, the gap between germline ends came to 9 bases. Germline V gene sequence: CDR1 LGHNA, CDR2 YSLEER. The CDR3 extends over 12 amino acids. In regard to this clone: Its antigen is not known.

Whole-study findings and limits: Repertoires were obtained only post-peak T cell response. Along spike, vaccine-associated CD4 TCRs were found throughout, with dominance at 160-218 and 743-854. The donors showed a predominance of white British ancestry and of females, with possible underestimation of clonal diversity. Unmutated variant regions are reportedly the target of nearly half of TCRs that are spike-specific.

This sample comprised peripheral blood, obtained on day 0 of AZD1222 vaccination. The clonotype was recovered from an adult in good health. The V gene is TRBV4-3, the J gene TRBJ1-2; D is ambiguous. DNA for the CDR3: TGCGCCAGCAGCCCCCGCGGGGATGGCTACACCTTC. It codes for CASSPRGDGYTF.